This record concerns one T cell receptor (beta chain) sequence. What it recognizes is unknown. This sample was included in a study of blood T cells in healthy people across ages. Study-wide results and limits: Estimates of diversity drawn from one million T cells were considered underestimates.

Extracted total RNA amounted to at least 5.5 micrograms for each sample. V gave up 5 bases and J gave up 0 bases, with 10 bases separating them. Germline lookup yields CDR1 MNHEY and CDR2 SVGAGI. The CDR3 totals 14 residues. A second about 7 to 12 cycle PCR used barcoded and J-beta primers. The authors tagged each cDNA molecule using a template-switch adaptor with 12 random nucleotides. All samples yielded 3 million or more CDR3-containing paired-end reads. TCRdb processed the 5' RACE reads anew with MiXCR; each CDR3 protein has one entry. This sample has 550,000 to 750,000 distinct CDR3 sequences, with roughly 20% found just once.

Sequenced sample: blood. The V gene is TRBV6-5, the J gene TRBJ1-2, with D possibly TRBD1 on 6 matching bases. The TCR comes from a man in his sixties or seventies in good health. In DNA, the CDR3 is TGTGCCAGCAGTCGAGGACAGCCTAACTATGGCTACACCTTC. It codes for CASSRGQPNYGYTF.